A selection of T cell receptor beta chains follows, all from one sample in a study of CXCR3-negative and CXCR3-positive naive CD8 T cells. TCRdb re-called the 5' RACE reads and shows each CDR3 protein once, DNA omitted. The sample yields more than 7,500 distinct CDR3 sequences, of which the top ten take up 2% to 2.5%. The sample was naive CXCR3- CD8+ T cells from blood. All receptors derive from a human donor in good health. Some clones in this sample may be carry-over from other donors' samples. CDR3s include the opening cysteine and the closing phenylalanine or tryptophan. Rows may omit the clone size; those that give it use once, few, many or a size class.

>medium-sized|TRBV4-1|TRBJ2-7
CASSQDGGLYEQYF
>medium-sized|TRBV11-2|TRBJ2-3
CASSLFPGGDTQYF
>NA|TRBV29-1|TRBJ2-1
CSVEDLRGLAGARYNEQFF
>NA|TRBV13|TRBJ2-1
CASSGLGYNEQFF
>NA|TRBV7-8|TRBJ2-3
CASPGDFASTDTQYF
>NA|TRBV27|TRBJ2-5
CASSLSGGPYQETQYF
>NA|TRBV20-1|TRBJ2-7
CSARDRGLEQYF
>medium-sized|TRBV29-1|TRBJ2-1
CSAKGLHEQFF
>medium-sized|TRBV12-3/TRBV12-4|TRBJ2-3
CASSFTSQADTQYF
>NA|TRBV5-1|TRBJ2-3
CASSFLGLAGTDTQYF
>NA|TRBV7-2|TRBJ2-1
CASSWGVGSYNEQFF
>NA|TRBV12-3/TRBV12-4|TRBJ2-5
CASSGTEQTQYF
>NA|TRBV6-6|TRBJ1-2
CASSYNLNYGYTF
>NA|TRBV7-9|TRBJ1-4
CASSPGLGDEKLFF
>NA|TRBV12-3/TRBV12-4|TRBJ2-3
CASSDTRGQGRWADTQYF
>NA|TRBV6-5|TRBJ2-1
CASRNRGLSYNEQFF
>NA|TRBV29-1|TRBJ1-2
CSVERDRGYGYTF
>NA|TRBV5-1|TRBJ2-3
CASSLETSSDTQYF
>NA|TRBV29-1|TRBJ2-7
CSVVAAAGTYEQYF
>medium-sized|TRBV15|TRBJ1-2
CATSSPIQGQDYGYTF
>NA|TRBV7-2|TRBJ2-1
CASSQLAGEQFF
>medium-sized|TRBV7-9|TRBJ1-1
CASSLGAGNTEAFF
>NA|TRBV10-1|TRBJ2-1
CASSERTSGRGDEQFF
>medium-sized|TRBV20-1|TRBJ2-2
CSATYSGRALTGELFF
>medium-sized|TRBV6-5|TRBJ2-6
CASSYSEGSGANVLTF
>NA|TRBV29-1|TRBJ2-1
CSVATGLGNEQFF
>medium-sized|TRBV5-1|TRBJ2-1
CASSLKTSGGEQFF
>NA|TRBV29-1|TRBJ2-2
CSGWTTGELFF
>NA|TRBV3-1|TRBJ2-1
CASSPAQPGIYEQFF
>NA|TRBV28|TRBJ2-7
CASSLWGQDSYEQYF
>medium-sized|TRBV12-3/TRBV12-4|TRBJ1-2
CAGGSRPYGYTF
>NA|TRBV29-1|TRBJ2-7
CSVGTGEDYEQYF
>NA|TRBV28|TRBJ2-1
CASSPLGARPGNEQFF
>medium-sized|TRBV13|TRBJ1-1
CASSLGTGEGMNTEAFF
>medium-sized|TRBV29-1|TRBJ2-3
CSVDSGSMTDTQYF
>NA|TRBV12-3/TRBV12-4|TRBJ2-1
CASSHAQRGNEQFF
>NA|TRBV2|TRBJ2-7
CASSDSREATYEQYF
>medium-sized|TRBV6-5|TRBJ2-1
CASSQYLAGGNEQFF
>NA|TRBV9|TRBJ1-2
CASSVDTGTEGYTF
>medium-sized|TRBV29-1|TRBJ2-7
CSVVRTGREQYF
>NA|TRBV19|TRBJ2-6
CASSIKLITSGANVLTF
>medium-sized|TRBV7-8|TRBJ2-2
CASSLNSYTGELFF
>medium-sized|TRBV27|TRBJ2-7
CASTPTGAVNEQYF
>medium-sized|TRBV29-1|TRBJ2-5
CSVEIAGAGETQYF
>NA|TRBV29-1|TRBJ2-7
CSVEGVANEQYF
>NA|TRBV7-9|TRBJ1-1
CASSLEGATEAFF
>medium-sized|TRBV27|TRBJ1-5
CASSFGGRQPQHF
>NA|TRBV13|TRBJ2-4
CASSSVIAKNIQYF
>NA|TRBV29-1|TRBJ2-7
CSVEDYSGAEQYF
>NA|TRBV27|TRBJ2-7
CASTPASPLDEQYF
>NA|TRBV29-1|TRBJ2-1
CSVEDQGVGNEQFF
>medium-sized|TRBV15|TRBJ2-1
CATSVSGSLYNEQFF
>NA|TRBV15|TRBJ2-5
CATSGLAGTQYF
>medium-sized|TRBV13|TRBJ1-3
CASSLRAGDSGGNTIYF
>medium-sized|TRBV7-9|TRBJ2-3
CASSTLGGSSPDTQYF